One sample yielded the 24 T cell receptor beta chains listed below, sequenced in a study of blood T cell repertoires in COVID-19. Sequencing used immunoSEQ multiplex PCR; TCRdb keeps in-frame clones, though not all of them. The data contain some 510,000 clones, 70% to 90% of them seen just once; the ten biggest clones take up around 1.9%. Sequencing was carried out using PBMCs or T cells enriched from blood (not recorded which). The source of these receptors is a woman in her forties who had recovered from COVID-19.

The rearrangement uses TRBV13 and TRBJ2-1, with 9 nucleotides matching TRBD2. The junction had 6 bases not matched to a gene; V was cut back by 3 bases and J by 9 bases. Germline V gene lookup returns CDR1 PRHDT and CDR2 FYEKMQ (reference sequence). The CDR3 extends over 14 amino acids. The CDR3, as DNA: TGTGCCAGCAGCTTCATAGCGGGAGCTAGTGAGCAGTTCTTC. This encodes CASSFIAGASEQFF.

DNA for the CDR3: TGCGCCAGCAGCCCCGGACAGGGGGCCACCGGGGAGCTGTTTTTT. This translates into CASSPGQGATGELFF. J is TRBJ2-2 and V is TRBV5-1; 11 bases map to TRBD1. The V gene end was trimmed by 4 bases and the J gene end by 4 bases; junction bases not matched to a gene: 3. Germline values: CDR1 SGHRS, CDR2 YFSETQ. This CDR3 has 15 amino acids. Full variable domain (remainder filled in from reference TRBV5-1 and TRBJ2-2): KAGVTQTPRYLIKTRGQQVTLSCSPISGHRSVSWYQQTPGQGLQFLFEYFSETQRNKGNFPGRFSGRQFSNSRSEMNVSTLELGDSALYLCASSPGQGATGELFFGEGSRLTVL.

The genes are TRBV4-2 and TRBJ1-1; possibly TRBD1 for D (6 bases). The germline V gene encodes CDR1 LGHNA and CDR2 YNFKEQ. CDR3 length: 14 amino acids. With 1 base removed from V and 11 bases from J, the gap between germline ends came to 17 bases. The CDR3 sequence: CASSQGDIQHAAFF. The CDR3 DNA reads TGTGCCAGCAGCCAAGGGGACATCCAGCATGCGGCTTTCTTT.

The chain uses TRBV4-3 and TRBJ2-2; TRBD2 agrees at 7 bases. This CDR3 is built from 16 residues. Germline V gene lookup returns CDR1 LGHNA and CDR2 YSLEER. J gave up 6 bases and V 2 bases, and 9 bases lay outside the gene matches. The CDR3 DNA reads as TGCGCCAGCAGCCAACCCACGACTAGCTTCGCCGGGGAGCTGTTTTTT. Its translation is CASSQPTTSFAGELFF.

The V gene is TRBV7-2, the J gene TRBJ2-1; 7 bases agree with TRBD2. Trimming took 2 bases from V and 7 from J; bases not matched to a gene: 8. Germline-derived CDR1 and CDR2 are SGHTA and FQGNSA. This CDR3 is built from 15 residues. CDR3 residues: CASSLSGTTKNEQFF. CDR3 nucleotides: TGTGCCAGCAGCTTATCCGGGACTACAAAGAATGAGCAGTTCTTC. The full variable domain, its missing parts supplied by reference TRBV7-2 and TRBJ2-1, is GAGVSQSPSNKVTEKGKDVELRCDPISGHTALYWYRQSLGQGLEFLIYFQGNSAPDKSGLPSDRFSAERTGGSVSTLTIQRTQQEDSAVYLCASSLSGTTKNEQFFGPGTRLTVL.

The CDR3 reads CASSGTRGYAEAFF. The CDR3, as DNA: TGTGCCAGCAGTGGTACACGGGGGTACGCTGAAGCTTTCTTT. The genes are TRBV25-1 and TRBJ1-1, with D perhaps TRBD1 (5 bases). The germline gives CDR1 MGHDK, CDR2 SYGVNS. This CDR3 region has 14 residues. Deletions cut 4 bases from V and 6 bases from J, with 15 bases between.

The chain is built from TRBV5-8 and TRBJ1-3, with TRBD1 identical over 7 bases. This CDR3 has 14 amino acids. Trimming took 2 bases from V and 4 from J; bases not matched to a gene: 3. CDR1 is SGHTS and CDR2 is YDEGEE in the germline V gene. CDR3 residues: CASSLQGPGNTIYF. The CDR3 nucleotides are TGTGCCAGCAGCTTACAGGGGCCGGGAAACACCATATATTTT.

The chain combines TRBV5-1 with TRBJ2-3, with TRBD2 matching over 10 bases. The J segment lost 5 bases and the V segment lost 0 bases, leaving 9 bases of the junction unmatched. The CDR3 extends over 17 amino acids. Germline values: CDR1 SGHRS, CDR2 YFSETQ. CDR3 region: CASSLVPSGSGGDTQYF. Written as DNA, the CDR3 is TGCGCCAGCAGCTTGGTACCTAGCGGGAGTGGGGGAGATACGCAGTATTTT.

This chain uses TRBV10-2 with TRBJ1-4; weak D call: TRBD1 (5 bases). The CDR3 covers 14 residues. V lost 3 bases to trimming and J lost 3 bases, with 8 bases between them. Germline-derived CDR1 and CDR2 are WSHSY and SAAADI. The CDR3 DNA reads as TGCGCCAGCAGTGAACAGGCTTCTAATGAAAAACTGTTTTTT. Translated: CASSEQASNEKLFF.

This clone was seen just once. The chain couples TRBV5-4 to TRBJ2-5, with 8 bases lining up with TRBD2. V lost 7 bases to trimming and J lost 5 bases; unmatched junction nucleotides: 13. The CDR3 is 15 residues long. Per the germline V gene, CDR1 is SGHNT and CDR2 is YYREEE (reference sequence). CDR3 loop: CASAAGGAFQETQYF. CDR3 nucleotides: TGTGCCAGCGCCGCGGGGGGCGCGTTCCAGGAGACCCAGTACTTC.

The gene calls are TRBV9 and TRBJ1-2, with a weak D call TRBD1 (5 bases). CDR1 SGDLS and CDR2 YYNGEE come from the germline V gene. Trimming shortened V by 1 base and J by 6 bases, and 10 bases separated the two germline ends. This CDR3 comprises 13 residues. The CDR3 DNA reads as TGTGCCAGCAGCGTATCGGACATCGATGGCTACACCTTC. Protein product: CASSVSDIDGYTF.

The chain is built from TRBV2 and TRBJ1-1; D unclear. CDR1 SNHLY and CDR2 FYNNEI come from the germline V gene. Trimming cost V 4 bases and J 4 bases, with 13 bases left between them. The CDR3 loop spans 14 amino acids. The CDR3: CASSGAELSTEAFF. As DNA, the CDR3 is TGTGCCAGCAGTGGAGCGGAGTTAAGCACTGAAGCTTTCTTT.

The J gene is TRBJ2-7, the V gene TRBV5-4; possibly TRBD2 for D (5 bases). Germline V gene data show CDR1 as SGHNT and CDR2 as YYREEE (reference sequence). The length of the CDR3 is 14 residues. Trimming pared 2 bases from V and 2 bases from J, leaving 11 bases between. DNA for the CDR3: TGTGCCAGCAGCTTTAGCGACCCTACCTACGAGCAGTACTTC. Amino acid sequence: CASSFSDPTYEQYF.

This clone was counted a single time. The chain is built from TRBV4-3 and TRBJ1-2; TRBD1 is a possible D gene (5 bases). The CDR3 spans 15 residues. Trimming removed 3 bases from V and 8 bases from J, with 19 bases in between. Per germline, CDR1 LGHNA and CDR2 YSLEER. The chain's CDR3 is CASSQGPGFIYGYTF. The DNA of the CDR3 is TGCGCCAGCAGCCAGGGGCCAGGGTTCATCTACGGCTACACCTTC.

Points on this clone: Other DNA sequences from this sample encode an identical CDR3 as well. The chain uses TRBV5-1 and TRBJ1-3, with unresolved D. This CDR3 is 14 amino acids long. Germline V CDR1 and CDR2: SGHRS, YFSETQ. The germline V and J ends were trimmed by 0 bases and 1 base, with 5 bases remaining between them. CDR3 DNA sequence: TGCGCCAGCAGCTTGGGTTCTTCTGGAAACACCATATATTTT. It yields the protein CASSLGSSGNTIYF. Full variable domain (remainder filled in from reference TRBV5-1 and TRBJ1-3): KAGVTQTPRYLIKTRGQQVTLSCSPISGHRSVSWYQQTPGQGLQFLFEYFSETQRNKGNFPGRFSGRQFSNSRSEMNVSTLELGDSALYLCASSLGSSGNTIYFGEGSWLTVV.

The chain carries TRBV5-4 and TRBJ1-3; a possible D gene is TRBD1 (6 bases). Germline V CDR1 and CDR2: SGHNT, YYREEE (reference sequence). V gave up 4 bases and J gave up 8 bases, with 19 bases separating them. This CDR3 has 15 amino acids. The CDR3 region has the DNA TGTGCCAGCAGCACCGGACCTCAGAAGGGGGACACCATATATTTT. Its translation is CASSTGPQKGDTIYF.

The chain couples TRBV27 to TRBJ2-5; tentatively, D is TRBD2 (6 bases). Trimming cost V 7 bases and J 1 base, with 22 bases left between them. Germline-derived CDR1 and CDR2 are MNHEY and SMNVEV (reference sequence). The CDR3 spans 17 residues. The chain's CDR3 is CASNAGIGIGGQETQYF. CDR3 in DNA: TGTGCCAGCAATGCCGGGATTGGAATCGGGGGCCAAGAGACCCAGTACTTC.

The chain has TRBV19 and TRBJ1-6, with D unclear. The CDR3 contains 13 residues. Deletions cut 4 bases from V and 7 bases from J, with 8 bases between. Per germline, CDR1 LNHDA and CDR2 SQIVND (reference sequence). The CDR3 DNA reads as TGTGCCAGTAGTACCACCGGGAATTCACCCCTCCACTTT. Residues: CASSTTGNSPLHF. Full variable domain (outside the CDR3, taken from reference TRBV19 and TRBJ1-6): DGGITQSPKYLFRKEGQNVTLSCEQNLNHDAMYWYRQDPGQGLRLIYYSQIVNDFQKGDIAEGYSVSREKKESFPLTVTSAQKNPTAFYLCASSTTGNSPLHFGNGTRLTVT.

The chain carries TRBV2 and TRBJ2-5; 12 bases match TRBD2. This CDR3 has 13 residues. The ends lost 6 bases at V and 4 bases at J; junction bases unmatched: 0. Per the germline V gene, CDR1 is SNHLY and CDR2 is FYNNEI. The CDR3 DNA reads TGTGCCAGCAGGGGACTAGCGGGAGAGACCCAGTACTTC. It yields the protein CASRGLAGETQYF.

V is TRBV29-1 and J is TRBJ1-2; TRBD1 matches at 11 bases. Trimming at V came to 3 bases and at J to 12 bases, leaving 12 bases not matched to a gene. The CDR3 length is 14 residues. Germline assignment: CDR1 SQVTM and CDR2 ANQGSEA. CDR3 DNA: TGCAGCGTTGACCCGTCCGGGACAGGGGGTCTCCACACCTTC. Translation gives CSVDPSGTGGLHTF.

In this sample, this clone turned up once. CDR3 in amino acids: CAVRTGGSSPLHF. CDR3 DNA sequence: TGTGCCGTACGAACAGGGGGTAGTTCACCCCTCCACTTT. The rearrangement joins TRBV6-5 to TRBJ1-6, with TRBD1 matching 8 bases. The germline V gene has CDR1 MNHEY and CDR2 SVGAGI. Trimming removed 11 bases from V and 9 bases from J; junction bases left unmatched: 9. The CDR3 is made up of 13 amino acids.

This clone was picked up one time. This sequence may be a read error, since a much larger clone differs from it by one base. This sequence joins TRBV11-3 and TRBJ1-1; 7 positions agree with TRBD1. The trim removed 1 base at V and 5 bases at J, leaving 1 base unmatched. The V gene's germline CDR1 is SGHNT and CDR2 YENEEA. This CDR3 comprises 13 residues. The CDR3 coding sequence is TGTGCCAGCAGCTTAGTACAGGGGACTGAAGCTTTCTTT. Its protein is CASSLVQGTEAFF.

The chain couples TRBV20-1 to TRBJ1-1; no firm D call. V lost 3 bases and J 3 bases, leaving 8 bases between the germline ends. This CDR3 comprises 12 residues. CDR1 DFQATT and CDR2 SNEGSKA come from the germline V gene (reference sequence). The CDR3 DNA is TGCAGTGCTAGTGGCAGCGACACTGAAGCTTTCTTT. This codes for CSASGSDTEAFF.

The rearrangement uses TRBV5-5 and TRBJ1-4; D is uncertain. The V end lost 3 bases, the J end lost 6 bases, and 15 bases lay between the germline ends. The germline gives CDR1 SGHKS, CDR2 YYEKEE (reference sequence). The CDR3 runs 15 residues. CDR3 DNA: TGTGCCAGCAGCTCAGACGGGAGGGAGGATGAAAAACTGTTTTTT. The encoded protein is CASSSDGREDEKLFF.